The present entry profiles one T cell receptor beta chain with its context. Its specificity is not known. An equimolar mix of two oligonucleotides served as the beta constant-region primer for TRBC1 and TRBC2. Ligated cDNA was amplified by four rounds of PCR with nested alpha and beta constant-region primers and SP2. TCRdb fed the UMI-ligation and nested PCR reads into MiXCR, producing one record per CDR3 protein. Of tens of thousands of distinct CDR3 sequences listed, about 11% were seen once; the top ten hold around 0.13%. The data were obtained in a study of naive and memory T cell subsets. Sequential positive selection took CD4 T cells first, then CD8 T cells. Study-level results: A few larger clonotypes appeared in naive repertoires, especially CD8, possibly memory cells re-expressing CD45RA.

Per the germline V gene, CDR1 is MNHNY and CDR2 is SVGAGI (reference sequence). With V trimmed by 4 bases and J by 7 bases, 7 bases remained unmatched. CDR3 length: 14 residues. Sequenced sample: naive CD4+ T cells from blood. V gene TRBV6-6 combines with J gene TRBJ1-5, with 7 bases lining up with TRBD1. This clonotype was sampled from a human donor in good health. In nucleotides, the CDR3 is TGTGCCAGCAGTTCTCAGGGGGTAGGGCAGCCCCAGCATTTT. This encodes CASSSQGVGQPQHF.